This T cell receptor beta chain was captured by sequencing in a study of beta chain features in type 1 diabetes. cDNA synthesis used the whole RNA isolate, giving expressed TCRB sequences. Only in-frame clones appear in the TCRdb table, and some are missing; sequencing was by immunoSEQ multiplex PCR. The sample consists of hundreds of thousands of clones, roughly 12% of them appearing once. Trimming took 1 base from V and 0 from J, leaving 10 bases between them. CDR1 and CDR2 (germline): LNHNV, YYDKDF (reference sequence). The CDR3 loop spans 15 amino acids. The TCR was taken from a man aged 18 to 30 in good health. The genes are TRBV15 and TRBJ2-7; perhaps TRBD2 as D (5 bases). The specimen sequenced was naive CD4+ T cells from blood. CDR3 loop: CATSRVARDSYEQYF. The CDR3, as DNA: TGTGCCACCAGCAGAGTCGCTCGGGACTCCTACGAGCAGTACTTC.